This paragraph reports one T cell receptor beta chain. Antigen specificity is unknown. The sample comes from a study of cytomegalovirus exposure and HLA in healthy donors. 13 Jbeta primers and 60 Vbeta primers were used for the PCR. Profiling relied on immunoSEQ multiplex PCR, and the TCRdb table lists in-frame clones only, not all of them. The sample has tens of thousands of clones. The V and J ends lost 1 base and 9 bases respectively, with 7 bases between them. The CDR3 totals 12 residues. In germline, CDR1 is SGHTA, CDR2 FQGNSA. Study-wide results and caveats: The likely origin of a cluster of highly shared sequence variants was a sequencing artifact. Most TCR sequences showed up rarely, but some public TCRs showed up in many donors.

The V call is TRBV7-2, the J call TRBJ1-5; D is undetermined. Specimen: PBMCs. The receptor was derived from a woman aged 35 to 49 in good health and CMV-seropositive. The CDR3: CASSLVTGPQHF. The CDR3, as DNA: TGTGCCAGCAGCTTAGTTACTGGGCCCCAGCATTTT.